These 27 T cell receptor beta chains originate from one sample sequenced in a study of blood T cell repertoires in COVID-19. Generated by immunoSEQ multiplex PCR, the TCRdb table keeps only in-frame clones and is missing some. The sample holds approximately 16,000 clones, over 65% seen once. The sequencing sample was made of peripheral blood. The receptors here all came from a human donor in a cohort sampled during active COVID-19.

This chain uses TRBV5-8 with TRBJ1-5; 8 positions agree with TRBD1. CDR1 and CDR2 from the germline V gene are SGHTS and YDEGEE. V lost 5 bases and J lost 13; bases outside the gene matches: 8. This CDR3 has 12 amino acids. CDR3: CASSRTGRKQHF. DNA of the CDR3: TGTGCCAGCAGTCGGACAGGGCGGAAACAGCATTTT.

This clone was counted only a few times. CDR3 bases: TGTGCCAGTAGTATTTTGCAGGGAAAGGGGACTGAAGCTTTCTTT. Its translation is CASSILQGKGTEAFF. The V and J genes are TRBV19 and TRBJ1-1; D is possibly TRBD1 (5 bases). The CDR3 sequence is 15 residues long. CDR1 and CDR2 (germline): LNHDA, SQIVND (reference sequence). Trimming stripped 3 bases from V and 5 bases from J, with 16 bases between.

The rearrangement uses TRBV5-6 and TRBJ1-5, with TRBD1 as a possible D gene (6 bases). The length of the CDR3 is 14 residues. Trimming removed 7 bases from V and 3 bases from J, with 14 bases in between. Germline loops: CDR1 SGHDT, CDR2 YYEEEE. CDR3 sequence reads: CASSSDSLNQPQHF. The CDR3 DNA follows: TGTGCCAGCTCATCGGACAGCCTCAATCAGCCCCAGCATTTT.

The chain recombines TRBV11-2 with TRBJ2-5, with a weak D call TRBD1 (6 bases). Germline loops: CDR1 SGHAT, CDR2 FQNNGV. Trimming removed 1 base from V and 2 bases from J, with 11 bases in between. This CDR3 has 15 residues. The CDR3 here is CASSLGGHPQETQYF. CDR3 coding DNA: TGTGCCAGCAGCTTAGGGGGACACCCTCAAGAGACCCAGTACTTC.

This chain joins TRBV27 and TRBJ1-1; TRBD1 aligns across 8 bases. Germline values: CDR1 MNHEY, CDR2 SMNVEV (reference sequence). This CDR3 is built from 18 residues. The J segment lost 3 bases and the V segment lost 4 bases, leaving 16 bases of the junction unmatched. The CDR3 spells CASSSEPNRGLSDTEAFF. The CDR3 region has the DNA TGTGCCAGCAGTTCAGAACCCAACAGGGGGTTGTCGGACACTGAAGCTTTCTTT.

J is TRBJ1-5 and V is TRBV27; D gene unclear. CDR3 length: 14 amino acids. Germline lookup yields CDR1 MNHEY and CDR2 SMNVEV (reference sequence). Deletions cut 8 bases from V and 0 bases from J, with 11 bases between. The CDR3 loop reads CASPPGHSNQPQHF. The CDR3 nucleotides read TGTGCCAGCCCTCCCGGTCATAGCAATCAGCCCCAGCATTTT.

This clone was found once. The V gene is TRBV5-5, the J gene TRBJ2-5, with 12 bases identical to TRBD2. Per germline, CDR1 SGHKS and CDR2 YYEKEE (reference sequence). The V gene end was trimmed by 0 bases and the J gene end by 5 bases; junction bases not matched to a gene: 5. CDR3 size: 16 residues. This CDR3 is CASSLGLAGGRETQYF. In DNA form, the CDR3 reads TGTGCCAGCAGCTTGGGGCTAGCGGGGGGGCGTGAGACCCAGTACTTC.

Here the CDR3 reads CASSPPGSNEQYF. In nucleotides, the CDR3 is TGTGCCAGCTCCCCCCCGGGAAGCAACGAGCAGTACTTC. This chain connects TRBV2 to TRBJ2-7; maybe TRBD2 (5 bases). The CDR3 has 13 amino acids. The V gene's germline CDR1 is SNHLY and CDR2 FYNNEI. Trimming pared 8 bases from V and 5 bases from J, leaving 16 bases between.

J is TRBJ1-2 and V is TRBV29-1, with 7 bases identical to TRBD1. Trimming at V came to 3 bases and at J to 2 bases, leaving 9 bases not matched to a gene. CDR1 is SQVTM, CDR2 ANQGSEA, per germline. CDR3 length: 15 amino acids. The CDR3 DNA reads TGCAGCGTTGACCCTCTGGACAGGACAAACTATGGCTACACCTTC. It codes for CSVDPLDRTNYGYTF.

The rearrangement links TRBV28 to TRBJ2-3, with 15 bases that match TRBD2. The length of the CDR3 is 18 residues. Per germline, CDR1 MDHEN and CDR2 SYDVKM. J gave up 2 bases and V 3 bases, and 6 bases lay outside the gene matches. CDR3 bases: TGTGCCAGCAGTTTGGGACTAGCGGGAGGCCTCAACACAGATACGCAGTATTTT. Amino acid sequence: CASSLGLAGGLNTDTQYF.

The CDR3 loop is CATSPAGPSTDTQYF. In nucleotides, the CDR3 is TGTGCCACCAGTCCTGCAGGGCCCAGCACAGATACGCAGTATTTT. The V and J genes are TRBV24-1 and TRBJ2-3, with D perhaps matching TRBD1 (5 bases). The germline gives CDR1 KGHDR, CDR2 SFDVKD. Trimming left V 6 bases short and J 0 bases short, with 12 bases between. The CDR3 contains 15 residues.

The chain carries TRBV9 and TRBJ1-6; D ambiguous. From germline, CDR1 is SGDLS and CDR2 YYNGEE. The CDR3 is 14 residues long. V was clipped by 1 base and J by 6 bases, with 8 bases between them. The CDR3 protein is CASSVTNSNSPLHF. The CDR3 DNA follows: TGTGCCAGCAGCGTAACAAACAGTAATTCACCCCTCCACTTT.

The chain combines TRBV19 with TRBJ1-5, with 7 bases fitting TRBD1. The CDR3 has 16 amino acids. Germline-derived CDR1 and CDR2 are LNHDA and SQIVND (reference sequence). The junction had 6 bases not matched to a gene; V was cut back by 2 bases and J by 2 bases. Written as DNA, the CDR3 is TGTGCCAGTAGTATATTTGCAGGGACAGGCAATCAGCCCCAGCATTTT. Its translation is CASSIFAGTGNQPQHF.

The J gene is TRBJ2-6, the V gene TRBV4-2, with 7 bases that match TRBD2. CDR3 length: 16 residues. Germline CDR1 is LGHNA and CDR2 is YNFKEQ. V lost 4 bases, J lost 0 bases, and 3 bases stayed unmatched. CDR3 sequence: CASSRSGDSGANVLTF. The DNA for the CDR3 is TGTGCCAGCAGCCGCAGCGGGGACTCTGGGGCCAACGTCCTGACTTTC.

The chain recombines TRBV10-3 with TRBJ2-7; 7 positions match TRBD2. Germline CDR1 reads ENHRY; CDR2 reads SYGVKD. V gave up 8 bases and J gave up 0 bases; unmatched junction bases: 4. The CDR3 length is 13 residues. The chain's CDR3 is CAISGGGSYEQYF. CDR3 bases: TGTGCCATCTCTGGCGGGGGCTCCTACGAGCAGTACTTC.

This chain connects TRBV21-1 to TRBJ2-2; the table's D gene call, TRBD1, was not cross checked with the DNA. TRBV21-1 is tagged as a pseudogene. The CDR3 has 14 amino acids. The CDR3 DNA reads as TGTGCCAGCGGAGGGACAGGGAACACCGGGGAGCTGTTTTTT. Translating gives CASGGTGNTGELFF.

This clone was seen more than once but under ten times. This chain uses TRBV15 with TRBJ2-4, with TRBD2 as a possible D gene (6 bases). This CDR3 region has 19 residues. V dropped 0 bases and J dropped 0 bases, with 18 bases sitting between them. CDR1 and CDR2 from the germline V gene are LNHNV and YYDKDF (reference sequence). CDR3 residues: CATSREVGSSGVAKNIQYF. CDR3 in DNA: TGTGCCACCAGCAGAGAGGTCGGGAGTTCTGGTGTAGCCAAAAACATTCAGTACTTC. The full variable domain, in which reference TRBV15 and TRBJ2-4 provide the parts outside the CDR3, is DAMVIQNPRYQVTQFGKPVTLSCSQTLNHNVMYWYQQKSSQAPKLLFHYYDKDFNNEADTPDNFQSRRPNTSFCFLDIRSPGLGDTAMYLCATSREVGSSGVAKNIQYFGAGTRLSVL.

The V gene is TRBV2, the J gene TRBJ2-3; TRBD2 matches at 8 bases. CDR3 size: 14 residues. J was trimmed by 11 bases and V by 9 bases; bases with no gene match: 16. In germline, CDR1 is SNHLY, CDR2 FYNNEI. CDR3 sequence reads: CARKHSGADQKQYF. Here the CDR3 DNA reads TGTGCCAGGAAACATAGCGGGGCAGATCAGAAGCAGTATTTT. Full variable domain (outside the CDR3, taken from reference TRBV2 and TRBJ2-3): EPEVTQTPSHQVTQMGQEVILRCVPISNHLYFYWYRQILGQKVEFLVSFYNNEISEKSEIFDDQFSVERPDGSNFTLKIRSTKLEDSAMYFCARKHSGADQKQYFGPGTRLTVL.

The chain carries TRBV19 and TRBJ2-1; 10 bases agree with TRBD2. The CDR3 length is 14 residues. CDR1 and CDR2 (germline): LNHDA, SQIVND (reference sequence). The junction had 6 bases not matched to a gene; V was cut back by 10 bases and J by 3 bases. The CDR3 region has the DNA TGTGCCACCTCGGGACTAGCGAACTACAATGAGCAGTTCTTC. Amino acids: CATSGLANYNEQFF.

There are a few counts of this clone. The genes are TRBV15 and TRBJ1-5; possible D gene TRBD1, 6 bases. The CDR3 is made up of 13 amino acids. Germline CDR1 reads LNHNV; CDR2 reads YYDKDF (reference sequence). Trimming stripped 8 bases from V and 4 bases from J, with 12 bases between. Written as DNA, the CDR3 is TGTGCCACCGGTACAGGGTTGAATCAGCCCCAGCATTTT. Translation: CATGTGLNQPQHF.

This clone was seen just once. This chain uses TRBV27 with TRBJ2-7; 12 nucleotides agree with TRBD2. V dropped 2 bases and J dropped 5; count of bases not matched to a gene: 10. The CDR3 contains 17 residues. CDR1 is MNHEY and CDR2 is SMNVEV in the germline V gene (reference sequence). The CDR3 DNA follows: TGTGCCAGCAGTTTAACCCCTTCCGGACTAGCGGGAAACGAGCAGTACTTC. Its translation: CASSLTPSGLAGNEQYF.

The gene calls are TRBV5-4 and TRBJ2-5, with 7 positions matching TRBD2. Trimming at V came to 0 bases and at J to 2 bases, leaving 4 bases not matched to a gene. Germline CDR1 reads SGHNT; CDR2 reads YYREEE (reference sequence). The CDR3 is 15 amino acids. The CDR3: CASSLVGGNQETQYF. The CDR3 DNA sequence: TGTGCCAGCAGCTTGGTCGGGGGGAATCAAGAGACCCAGTACTTC.

The chain links TRBV13 to TRBJ2-2; D is undetermined. Between the trimmed V and J ends, which lost 3 bases and 6 bases, there was a span of 8 bases. This CDR3 region has 13 residues. Germline loops: CDR1 PRHDT, CDR2 FYEKMQ (reference sequence). CDR3 protein: CASSFNRAGELFF. The CDR3 DNA is TGTGCCAGCAGCTTCAACCGGGCCGGGGAGCTGTTTTTT.

The chain has TRBV5-4 and TRBJ1-6; D not resolved. The germline gives CDR1 SGHNT, CDR2 YYREEE (reference sequence). The CDR3 extends over 17 amino acids. With 3 bases removed from V and 0 bases from J, the gap between germline ends came to 13 bases. CDR3 DNA: TGTGCCAGCAGCTCAGCCGACCGGAGCTCCTATAATTCACCCCTCCACTTT. Protein product: CASSSADRSSYNSPLHF.

The rearrangement links TRBV6-2 or TRBV6-3 to TRBJ2-2, with TRBD1 as a possible D gene (5 bases). This CDR3 has 13 residues. V was pared by 6 bases and J by 7 bases, with 12 bases between. Looked up from germline, CDR1 is MNHEY and CDR2 is SVGEGT. The CDR3 reads CASSPGTGGELFF. The CDR3 nucleotides read TGTGCCAGCAGCCCCGGAACAGGCGGGGAGCTGTTTTTT.

V gene TRBV24-1 combines with J gene TRBJ1-1; no clear D gene. The germline V and J ends were trimmed by 2 bases and 1 base, with 4 bases remaining between them. The germline V gene encodes CDR1 KGHDR and CDR2 SFDVKD. This CDR3 has 13 residues. As DNA, the CDR3 is TGTGCCACCAGTGATTCCCAGAACACTGAAGCTTTCTTT. Protein: CATSDSQNTEAFF.

J is TRBJ2-5 and V is TRBV6-5; D gene ambiguous. The CDR3 is 13 residues long. V lost 10 bases to trimming and J lost 1 base, with 13 bases between them. Germline V lookup: CDR1 MNHEY, CDR2 SVGAGI. The CDR3 nucleotides are TGTGCCATCTCAGAGCGCCTCCAAGAGACCCAGTACTTC. Protein: CAISERLQETQYF.